A selection of T cell receptor beta chains follows, all from one sample in a study of T cells after yellow fever vaccination. TCRdb passed the 5' RACE reads through MiXCR, listing each CDR3 protein once. The sample yields hundreds of thousands of distinct CDR3 sequences, 9% to 15% seen once. The starting material was PBMCs, obtained on the day of the yellow fever booster vaccination. The receptor set was obtained from a man aged 30 to 39 who received the YFV17D yellow fever vaccine. The CDR3 runs from the conserved cysteine through the conserved F or W. Fields, in order: V gene, D gene, clone size, J gene, CDR3 DNA, CDR3 protein. The D gene is left open where the match is weak. Clone size appears in some rows only: once, few, many, or a class for an expanded clone.

>TRBV7-2|.|.|TRBJ2-7
TGTGCCAGCAGCCCCCGGGACACAGGCTTTTACGAGCAGTACTTC
CASSPRDTGFYEQYF
>TRBV7-9|.|.|TRBJ1-2
TGTGCCAGCAGCGCAGGTGCTTATGGCTACACCTTC
CASSAGAYGYTF
>TRBV5-1|TRBD2|few|TRBJ2-1
TGCGCCAGCAGCTTGAGCCTAGCGGGAGAGGGTGAGCAGTTCTTC
CASSLSLAGEGEQFF
>TRBV4-2|.|.|TRBJ1-6
TGTGCCAGCAGCCAAGATGGGCCGAGTAGAGATAATTCACCCCTCCACTTT
CASSQDGPSRDNSPLHF
>TRBV7-2|.|.|TRBJ2-1
TGTGCCAGCAGCTTAGAGGACGGATACAATGAGCAGTTCTTC
CASSLEDGYNEQFF
>TRBV14|.|few|TRBJ1-1
TGTGCCAGCAGCCAAGAATTGGGTCGAGCTTTCTTT
CASSQELGRAFF
>TRBV20-1|TRBD2|.|TRBJ2-2
TGCAGTGCTACAACTAGCGGAAACACCGGGGAGCTGTTTTTT
CSATTSGNTGELFF
>TRBV3-1|.|.|TRBJ1-1
TGTGCCAGCAGCCCCTCGACGGGACACTTTGAAGCTTTCTTT
CASSPSTGHFEAFF
>TRBV6-2/TRBV6-3|.|.|TRBJ1-1
TGTGCCAGCCGCCGAGGGGGGGTCGCCATGAACACTGAAGCTTTCTTT
CASRRGGVAMNTEAFF
>TRBV29-1|TRBD1|few|TRBJ2-7
TGCAGCGTTCAACAGGGGGCATACGAGCAGTACTTC
CSVQQGAYEQYF
>TRBV5-1|.|few|TRBJ2-7
TGCGCCAGCAGCAGAGACCCAGAAGTCCTTCGGGAGCAGTACTTC
CASSRDPEVLREQYF
>TRBV7-2|TRBD1|.|TRBJ1-2
TGTGCCAGCAGCACCGACAGGGGGCCTGGCTACACCTTC
CASSTDRGPGYTF
>TRBV5-5|.|many|TRBJ2-2
TGTGCCAGCAGCTTGGAGGTGATCTACACCGGGGAGCTGTTTTTT
CASSLEVIYTGELFF
>TRBV5-1|TRBD2|.|TRBJ2-3
TGCGCCAGCAGCACCCTTCGAGCGGGAGAGACAGATACGCAGTATTTT
CASSTLRAGETDTQYF
>TRBV12-3/TRBV12-4|.|.|TRBJ2-5
TGTGCCAGCAGTTTTAATCAGGCTCAAGAGACCCAGTACTTC
CASSFNQAQETQYF
>TRBV12-3/TRBV12-4|.|.|TRBJ2-7
TGTGCCAGCAGTCCCCGATCATCCGCTACCCCGTACGAGCAGTACTTC
CASSPRSSATPYEQYF
>TRBV7-2|.|few|TRBJ1-4
TGTGCCAGCAGCTCCCCAAACAATGGGGAACTGTTTTTT
CASSSPNNGELFF
>TRBV5-5|.|many|TRBJ1-5
TGTGCCAGCAGCTTGCAGACGGGAGGGGAAGGTCAGCCCCAGCATTTT
CASSLQTGGEGQPQHF
>TRBV20-1|.|.|TRBJ2-7
TGCAGTGCTGGGGGGAGAGACTCCTACGAGCAGTACTTC
CSAGGRDSYEQYF
>TRBV7-7|TRBD1|few|TRBJ2-2
TGTGCTAGCAGCTCCGGGACAGGGACCGGGGAGCTGTTTTTT
CASSSGTGTGELFF
>TRBV20-1|TRBD2|few|TRBJ2-1
TGCAGTGCGAGGACTAGTCTGTACAATGAGCAGTTCTTC
CSARTSLYNEQFF
>TRBV5-1|TRBD2|.|TRBJ2-1
TGCGCCAGCAGCTTGACCGGACTAGCGGACAATGAGCAGTTCTTC
CASSLTGLADNEQFF
>TRBV25-1|TRBD2|many|TRBJ2-1
TGTGCCAGCAGTGGAGCCGGGACTAACGCCCTTAATGAGCAGTTCTTC
CASSGAGTNALNEQFF
>TRBV10-3|TRBD2|.|TRBJ2-3
TGTGCCATCAGTGAGTCAGGATTAGCGGGAGGCCAGGGAGATACGCAGTATTTT
CAISESGLAGGQGDTQYF
>TRBV3-1|TRBD2|.|TRBJ2-1
TGTGCCAGCAGCCAAGCGGGACTAGCCTACAATGAGCAGTTCTTC
CASSQAGLAYNEQFF
>TRBV27|.|.|TRBJ2-5
TGTGCCAGCAGATCGGTAGAGACCCAGTACTTC
CASRSVETQYF
>TRBV2|TRBD2|few|TRBJ2-1
TGTGCCAGCAGCGGGACTAGAAATGAGCAGTTCTTC
CASSGTRNEQFF
>TRBV20-1|TRBD2|.|TRBJ2-3
TGCAGTGCCCGGGATTGGGGAGGGCCTCCAGTTACGCAGTATTTT
CSARDWGGPPVTQYF
>TRBV20-1|.|few|TRBJ2-3
TGCAGTGCTAGGGGTAGCGCACTCAACACAGATACGCAGTATTTT
CSARGSALNTDTQYF
>TRBV10-3|.|few|TRBJ2-7
TGTGCCATCGGGGTGTTGGGTGAGCAGTACTTC
CAIGVLGEQYF
>TRBV20-1|TRBD2|few|TRBJ2-3
TGCAGTGCACCCCCTAGCGGGAGGGTTGGAGATACGCAGTATTTT
CSAPPSGRVGDTQYF
>TRBV19|TRBD1|few|TRBJ2-7
TGTGCCAGTAGTCTCCGGACAGGGGGATACTCCTACGAGCAGTACTTC
CASSLRTGGYSYEQYF
>TRBV7-6|.|.|TRBJ1-1
TGTGCCAGCAGCTTGCGGGGGAAAAACACTGAAGCTTTCTTT
CASSLRGKNTEAFF
>TRBV5-1|TRBD2|few|TRBJ2-7
TGCGCCAGCAGAACTAGCGGGAGGGATTCCTACGAGCAGTACTTC
CASRTSGRDSYEQYF
>TRBV12-3/TRBV12-4|.|.|TRBJ2-7
TGTGCCAGCAGTTTGACTAGTTTATACTACGAGCAGTACTTC
CASSLTSLYYEQYF
>TRBV20-1|.|.|TRBJ2-6
TGCAGTGCTAGCCGACTTTCTGGGGCCAACGTCCTGACTTTC
CSASRLSGANVLTF
>TRBV12-3/TRBV12-4|TRBD2|once|TRBJ2-7
TGTGCCAGCAGCGCACTCCGCAGGGGACTAGCGGTGAGCTCCTACGAGCAGTACTTC
CASSALRRGLAVSSYEQYF
>TRBV6-1|.|few|TRBJ2-5
TGTGCCAGCAGGGGGAAGGCCTTGGAGACCCAGTACTTC
CASRGKALETQYF
>TRBV5-1|.|.|TRBJ1-2
TGCGCCAATCCAACTCGCCGGGAGCTCTATGGCTACACCTTC
CANPTRRELYGYTF
>TRBV7-2|TRBD2|many|TRBJ2-7
TGTGCCAGCAGCTTCGAGCGGGGTCCTAAAGAGCAGTACTTC
CASSFERGPKEQYF
>TRBV3-1|TRBD2|.|TRBJ2-1
TGTGCCAGCTGGCCTAATAGGTTAGCGGGAAGCTCCTACAATGAGCAGTTCTTC
CASWPNRLAGSSYNEQFF
>TRBV9|.|few|TRBJ1-2
TGTGCCAGCAGCGTAGTTTGCCTCGTCTATGGCTACACCTTC
CASSVVCLVYGYTF
>TRBV3-1|.|few|TRBJ1-1
TGTGCCAGCAGCCCGCCCCAGGGATGGAGGATCACTGAAGCTTTCTTT
CASSPPQGWRITEAFF
>TRBV14|.|.|TRBJ1-3
TGTGCCAGCAGCCCCTTGGGACCGAGCTCTGGAAACACCATATATTTT
CASSPLGPSSGNTIYF
>TRBV4-3|.|few|TRBJ2-2
TGCGCCAGCAGCCCCCTTTCCGGGGAGCTGTTTTTT
CASSPLSGELFF
>TRBV6-2/TRBV6-3|.|few|TRBJ2-7
TGTGCCAGCAGTTACACGAGGGACGAGCAGTACTTC
CASSYTRDEQYF
>TRBV2|.|.|TRBJ2-7
TGTGCCAGCAGTGACGCAGGGGCTGCGGCCTACGAGCAGTACTTC
CASSDAGAAAYEQYF
>TRBV28|.|few|TRBJ1-5
TGTGCCAGCAGTGCCCTGGGAGAGGGGAGAAATCAGCCCCAGCATTTT
CASSALGEGRNQPQHF